These 14 T cell receptor beta chains came from one sample sequenced in a study of T cells in Graves' hyperthyroidism and ophthalmopathy. Template material for amplifying TCR beta CDR3 regions consisted of RNA transcripts. HTBI primers drove first-round RT-PCR of the TCR CDR3. TCRdb fed the multiplex PCR reads into MiXCR, producing one record per CDR3 protein. The sample lists approximately 560,000 distinct CDR3 sequences, roughly 14% occurring once. Sequencing used blood. Every receptor here comes from a woman in her twenties or thirties with Graves' hyperthyroidism.

This clonotype was observed at least ten times. The gene calls are TRBV28 and TRBJ1-3; D is ambiguous. Per germline, CDR1 MDHEN and CDR2 SYDVKM. Deletions cut 2 bases from V and 0 bases from J, with 5 bases between. The CDR3 length is 14 residues. This chain's CDR3 is CASSLTDSGNTIYF. The DNA of the CDR3 is TGTGCCAGCAGTTTAACCGACTCTGGAAACACCATATATTTT.

The table lists this clonotype with a few counts. The chain employs TRBV18 and TRBJ1-3, with D possibly matching TRBD1 (5 bases). The V end was cut by 0 bases, the J end by 0 bases, with 9 bases between. Germline V gene data show CDR1 as KGHSH and CDR2 as LQKENI. CDR3 length: 16 residues. CDR3 nucleotides: TGTGCCAGCTCACCACCCGGACAAAGCTCTGGAAACACCATATATTTT. As protein: CASSPPGQSSGNTIYF. The variable domain in full, completed from reference TRBV18 and TRBJ1-3, reads NAGVMQNPRHLVRRRGQEARLRCSPMKGHSHVYWYRQLPEEGLKFMVYLQKENIIDESGMPKERFSAEFPKEGPSILRIQQVVRGDSAAYFCASSPPGQSSGNTIYFGEGSWLTVV.

This clonotype showed up many times. The rearrangement uses TRBV18 and TRBJ2-7; 7 bases match TRBD2. This CDR3 spans 14 amino acids. J lost 3 bases, V lost 2 bases, and 4 bases had no gene match. CDR1 KGHSH and CDR2 LQKENI come from the germline V gene. CDR3 bases: TGTGCCAGCTCACCAGGGGGAGGGAACTACGAGCAGTACTTC. Translated, it gives CASSPGGGNYEQYF.

The chain joins TRBV10-3 to TRBJ1-1; D is unresolved. V was cut by 11 bases and J by 0 bases, with 13 bases left in between. The CDR3 extends over 13 amino acids. The germline V gene encodes CDR1 ENHRY and CDR2 SYGVKD. CDR3 protein: CASGPGMNTEAFF. In DNA, the CDR3 is TGTGCCTCCGGTCCGGGAATGAACACTGAAGCTTTCTTT.

This clonotype has at least ten counts. V and J are TRBV20-1 and TRBJ2-7, with 11 bases that match TRBD2. The germline CDR1 and CDR2 sequences are DFQATT and SNEGSKA (reference sequence). This CDR3 spans 17 amino acids. Unmatched junction bases numbered 10, after V lost 3 bases and J lost 0 bases. The CDR3 nucleotides read TGCAGTGCTAGCAGGCTAGCGGGAGGATTTAGCTCCTACGAGCAGTACTTC. Translating it yields CSASRLAGGFSSYEQYF.

This clonotype was counted at least ten times. This sequence joins TRBV20-1 and TRBJ1-2; D not resolved. Germline V gene data show CDR1 as DFQATT and CDR2 as SNEGSKA (reference sequence). This CDR3 is 12 amino acids long. The germline V and J ends were trimmed by 3 bases and 2 bases, with 7 bases remaining between them. The DNA of the CDR3 is TGCAGTGCTAGCCCCAAGAACTATGGCTACACCTTC. Residues: CSASPKNYGYTF.

J is TRBJ1-6 and V is TRBV30, with D hard to call. Deletions cut 8 bases from V and 7 bases from J, with 12 bases between. CDR1 and CDR2 from the germline V gene are GTSNPN and SVGIG (reference sequence). This CDR3 is 12 amino acids long. For the CDR3, the DNA is TGTGCCATGGAAGTATCGAATTCACCCCTCCACTTT. Translating it yields CAMEVSNSPLHF. The variable domain in full, completed from reference TRBV30 and TRBJ1-6, reads SQTIHQWPATLVQPVGSPLSLECTVEGTSNPNLYWYRQAAGRGLQLLFYSVGIGQISSEVPQNLSASRPQDRQFILSSKKLLLSDSGFYLCAMEVSNSPLHFGNGTRLTVT.

In this sample, this clonotype turned up many times. This sequence joins TRBV6-1 and TRBJ1-2; D possibly corresponds to TRBD1 (5 bases). Trimming took off 10 bases at V and 4 bases at J, with 16 bases between the two ends. The CDR3 is 13 amino acids. Germline CDR1 MNHNS, CDR2 SASEGT. In nucleotides, the CDR3 is TGTGCCACCATAAGGCGGGGCTCCTATGGCTACACCTTC. Translated: CATIRRGSYGYTF.

This clonotype came up a few times. The chain couples TRBV28 to TRBJ1-4; tentative D call: TRBD1 (6 bases). This CDR3 is 13 amino acids long. Trimming cost V 5 bases and J 7 bases, with 11 bases left between them. Germline lookup yields CDR1 MDHEN and CDR2 SYDVKM. In DNA form, the CDR3 reads TGTGCCAGCAGTCTCGAGACAGGTGAAAAACTGTTTTTT. It is translated as CASSLETGEKLFF. Full variable domain (rest looked up from reference TRBV28 and TRBJ1-4): DVKVTQSSRYLVKRTGEKVFLECVQDMDHENMFWYRQDPGLGLRLIYFSYDVKMKEKGDIPEGYSVSREKKERFSLILESASTNQTSMYLCASSLETGEKLFFGSGTQLSVL.

About this clonotype: A much more abundant neighbour one base away suggests this may be a read error. This rearrangement joins TRBV5-1 to TRBJ2-3, with TRBD2 matching over 7 bases. The CDR3 totals 14 residues. The junction had 6 bases not matched to a gene; V was cut back by 0 bases and J by 8 bases. Germline values: CDR1 SGHRS, CDR2 YFSETQ. Here the CDR3 DNA reads TGCGCCAGCAGCTTGGGGCGGGAGTTGAGTACGCAGTATTTT. It is translated as CASSLGRELSTQYF.

In its sample, this clonotype was seen a few times. This may be a read error: a much more frequent sequence differs by one nucleotide. The chain joins TRBV3-1 to TRBJ1-5, with TRBD1 matching 8 bases. The CDR3 has 13 residues. Germline V gene data show CDR1 as LGHDT and CDR2 as YNNKEL (reference sequence). The CDR3 reads CASSQGTGKPRHF. The CDR3 DNA sequence: TGTGCCAGCAGCCAAGGGACAGGGAAGCCCCGGCATTTT.

The chain links TRBV30 to TRBJ2-2; TRBD2 is a possible D gene (5 bases). This CDR3 is built from 14 residues. The V gene's germline CDR1 is GTSNPN and CDR2 SVGIG (reference sequence). Trimming shortened V by 1 base and J by 7 bases, and 13 bases separated the two germline ends. The CDR3: CAWSGGSAGGELFF. The DNA of the CDR3 is TGTGCCTGGAGTGGTGGGAGTGCCGGCGGGGAGCTGTTTTTT. Looking up the rest from reference TRBV30 and TRBJ2-2 gives the full variable domain: SQTIHQWPATLVQPVGSPLSLECTVEGTSNPNLYWYRQAAGRGLQLLFYSVGIGQISSEVPQNLSASRPQDRQFILSSKKLLLSDSGFYLCAWSGGSAGGELFFGEGSRLTVL.

This clonotype was seen repeatedly, ten times or more. This chain links TRBV24-1 with TRBJ1-5, with TRBD1 identical over 8 bases. The germline V gene has CDR1 KGHDR and CDR2 SFDVKD. V lost 4 bases to trimming and J lost 0 bases; unmatched junction nucleotides: 4. This CDR3 has 16 amino acids. In nucleotides, the CDR3 is TGTGCCACCAGTGACCGGACAGGGAGTAGCAATCAGCCCCAGCATTTT. Amino acids: CATSDRTGSSNQPQHF.

The J gene is TRBJ1-2, the V gene TRBV7-9; 12 bases are a match to TRBD1. Germline trimming cut 3 bases from V and 3 bases from J; bases unmatched to any gene: 5. The CDR3 covers 16 residues. Germline lookup yields CDR1 SEHNR and CDR2 FQNEAQ (reference sequence). The DNA for the CDR3 is TGTGCCAGCAGCTTCAGTCGGGACAGGGGGCACTATGGCTACACCTTC. Amino acid sequence: CASSFSRDRGHYGYTF.